Listed below are T cell receptor beta chains from one sample, sequenced in a study of blood T cell repertoires in COVID-19. Only in-frame clones appear in the TCRdb table, and some are missing; sequencing was by immunoSEQ multiplex PCR. The sample records roughly 250,000 clones, 85% to 90% being singletons. The sequenced material came from peripheral blood. The receptor source for this set is a woman in her thirties or forties with acute or convalescent COVID-19. The CDR3 runs from the conserved cysteine through the conserved F or W. The D gene is left open where the match is weak. The size entry is marked missing in some rows and otherwise reads once, few, many or a size class.

cdr3_aa,cdr3_nt,clone_size,v_call,j_call,d_call
CSVEDGDIRTDTQYF,TGCAGCGTTGAAGATGGGGACATACGCACAGATACGCAGTATTTT,.,TRBV29-1,TRBJ2-3,.
CAISEAPGGNYGYTF,TGTGCCATCAGTGAGGCCCCGGGGGGGAACTATGGCTACACCTTC,.,TRBV10-3,TRBJ1-2,.
CASTPGLAKNIQYF,TGTGCCAGCACCCCCGGTCTAGCCAAAAACATTCAGTACTTC,.,TRBV6-5,TRBJ2-4,.
CASSIYPGYNEQFF,TGTGCCAGTAGTATTTATCCGGGTTACAATGAGCAGTTCTTC,.,TRBV19,TRBJ2-1,.
CASSPRTSGAVYNEQFF,TGTGCCAGCAGCCCCAGGACTAGCGGGGCCGTATACAATGAGCAGTTCTTC,.,TRBV7-2,TRBJ2-1,TRBD2
CASSWGGTGELFF,TGTGCCAGCAGTTGGGGGGGCACCGGGGAGCTGTTTTTT,.,TRBV6-5,TRBJ2-2,TRBD2
CASSPTSDSGAFF,TGTGCCAGCAGCCCGACCTCAGACTCCGGGGCTTTCTTT,.,TRBV3-1/TRBV3-2,TRBJ1-1,.
CSVNQGRGTGELFF,TGCAGCGTTAATCAGGGAAGGGGCACCGGGGAGCTGTTTTTT,few,TRBV29-1,TRBJ2-2,.
CASSLSPGQGNGYTF,TGTGCCAGCAGTTTGTCTCCGGGACAGGGAAACGGCTACACCTTC,.,TRBV27,TRBJ1-2,TRBD1
CASSPGTSGAGANVLTF,TGTGCCAGCTCACCAGGGACTAGCGGGGCTGGGGCCAACGTCCTGACTTTC,.,TRBV18,TRBJ2-6,TRBD2
CASSQEGVQSGTEAFF,TGTGCCAGCAGCCAAGAAGGCGTACAGTCTGGCACTGAAGCTTTCTTT,.,TRBV14,TRBJ1-1,.
CATTRGTGNEKLFF,TGTGCCACGACCCGGGGGACAGGGAATGAAAAACTGTTTTTT,.,TRBV2,TRBJ1-4,TRBD1
CASTRVGSEAFF,TGTGCCAGCACCAGGGTGGGTTCTGAAGCTTTCTTT,.,TRBV6-5,TRBJ1-1,.
CASSAQVAVGTDTQYF,TGTGCCAGCAGTGCACAGGTCGCAGTAGGCACAGATACGCAGTATTTT,.,TRBV2,TRBJ2-3,.
CASSLGQTGGGSPLHF,TGTGCCAGCAGCTTAGGCCAGACAGGGGGTGGATCACCCCTCCACTTT,.,TRBV7-2,TRBJ1-6,TRBD1
CASSEYLVGGGFGYTF,TGTGCCAGCAGTGAATACCTGGTAGGGGGCGGGTTTGGCTACACCTTC,.,TRBV2,TRBJ1-2,TRBD1
CASSVAGGRGYTF,TGTGCCAGCAGCGTAGCAGGGGGTAGAGGCTACACCTTC,.,TRBV9,TRBJ1-2,TRBD1
CATSDPTTSTDTQYF,TGTGCCACCAGTGACCCGACGACTAGCACAGATACGCAGTATTTT,.,TRBV24-1,TRBJ2-3,.
CASKSDRNQPQHF,TGTGCCAGCAAAAGCGACAGGAATCAGCCCCAGCATTTT,.,TRBV7-8,TRBJ1-5,.
CASSPSRGSTEAFF,TGTGCCAGCAGCCCCTCGAGGGGGAGCACTGAAGCTTTCTTT,.,TRBV7-2,TRBJ1-1,.
CASSSLGTGLGYTF,TGTGCCAGCAGCTCCCTAGGGACAGGCCTCGGCTACACCTTC,.,TRBV11-2,TRBJ1-2,TRBD1
CASSLVGGIRTENIQYF,TGTGCCAGCAGCTTAGTAGGAGGAATCCGTACTGAAAACATTCAGTACTTC,.,TRBV11-2,TRBJ2-4,.
CASCPPGGRDTEAFF,TGTGCCAGCTGCCCTCCAGGGGGGCGGGACACTGAAGCTTTCTTT,once,TRBV13,TRBJ1-1,TRBD1
CASRRDGNTIYF,TGTGCCAGCAGACGGGATGGAAACACCATATATTTT,few,TRBV2,TRBJ1-3,.
CASSPESPGLGTGELFF,TGCGCCAGCAGCCCCGAATCTCCGGGTTTGGGCACCGGGGAGCTGTTTTTT,once,TRBV5-1,TRBJ2-2,.